Listed here is a single T cell receptor beta chain. Antigen: not known. All of the isolated RNA was reverse transcribed, so expressed TCRB transcripts were sequenced. Only in-frame clones appear in the TCRdb table, and some are missing; sequencing was by immunoSEQ multiplex PCR. This sample has about 160,000 clones, with approximately 10% found just once. The record originates from a study of beta chain features in type 1 diabetes. Study in general: Age, gender and cell yields were alike across patients and healthy donors. General study points: High-TCR-expressing cells could be over-represented by cDNA sequencing. Researchers report that Type 1 diabetes patients had moderately but significantly shorter TCRB CDR3s across all four CD4+ subsets.

The trim removed 3 bases at V and 8 bases at J, leaving 15 bases unmatched. This CDR3 is 17 amino acids long. Germline assignment: CDR1 SGHNT and CDR2 YENEEA. The chain joins TRBV11-3 to TRBJ2-1; 8 nucleotides agree with TRBD2. Sequencing was done on a sample of central memory CD4+ T cells from blood. The source of this sequence is a man aged 25-45 years with type 1 diabetes. The CDR3 DNA sequence: TGTGCCAGCAGCTTCGGTGGCCGGGAGGGTGGGAAGGATGAGCAGTTCTTC. Its translation: CASSFGGREGGKDEQFF. Based on the CDR3 plus reference TRBV11-3 and TRBJ2-1, the full variable domain is EAGVVQSPRYKIIEKKQPVAFWCNPISGHNTLYWYLQNLGQGPELLIRYENEEAVDDSQLPKDRFSAERLKGVDSTLKIQPAELGDSAVYLCASSFGGREGGKDEQFFGPGTRLTVL.